This TCR beta chain derives from a study of T cells in Graves' hyperthyroidism and ophthalmopathy. The overall study: Upon initial diagnosis and before any treatment, peripheral blood was collected.

Study-wide results and limits: Blood also carried most thyroid clonotypes expanded above 0.001. Model-based prediction identified ophthalmopathy a median about 7 months prior to its onset.

Note on this clonotype: Antigen: not known.

Per the germline V gene, CDR1 is SGHRS and CDR2 is YFSETQ. This CDR3 has 13 amino acids. V was cut by 1 base and J by 10 bases, with 9 bases left in between. At least 3 on the Clinical Activity Score was recorded for ophthalmopathy patients, who also had NOSPECS grade at least 4 and duration under 3 months. Researchers amplified the TCR beta CDR3 regions from RNA transcripts. The HTBI primer set drove a first-round RT-PCR of the TCR CDR3. TCRdb fed the multiplex PCR reads into MiXCR, producing one record per CDR3 protein. In the table there are 400,000 to 600,000 distinct CDR3 sequences, 16% of which are singletons.

The sample comprised blood. The V call is TRBV5-1, the J call TRBJ1-6; no firm D call. The clonotype comes from a woman younger than 45 with Graves' ophthalmopathy. The CDR3 DNA sequence: TGCGCCAGCAGCTTGTCTTTTGTGTCACCCCTCCACTTT. It codes for CASSLSFVSPLHF. Using reference TRBV5-1 and TRBJ1-6 for the parts outside the CDR3, the full variable domain is KAGVTQTPRYLIKTRGQQVTLSCSPISGHRSVSWYQQTPGQGLQFLFEYFSETQRNKGNFPGRFSGRQFSNSRSEMNVSTLELGDSALYLCASSLSFVSPLHFGNGTRLTVT.